This entry is about one T cell receptor (beta chain). Its antigen is still unknown. Repertoires were generated with immunoSEQ multiplex PCR, while TCRdb's copy carries only in-frame clones and drops some. The sample has tens of thousands of clones, 80% to 90% seen once. The source of the sample is a study of T cell responses to AZD1222 COVID-19 vaccine. Findings of the study overall: After two AZD1222 doses, spike-specific TCR breadth and depth rose versus day 0.

With 3 bases removed from V and 4 bases from J, the gap between germline ends came to 13 bases. CDR1 is MDHEN, CDR2 SYDVKM, per germline. There are 14 residues in the CDR3. The chain carries TRBV28 and TRBJ2-7, with D possibly being TRBD1 (5 bases). Sequencing was performed on peripheral blood, taken on day 0 of AZD1222 vaccination. This sequence was found in an adult in good health. The CDR3 nucleotides read TGTGCCAGCAGTTTTGAGGACACAGGATACGAGCAGTACTTC. Translation: CASSFEDTGYEQYF. Together with reference TRBV28 and TRBJ2-7, the CDR3 gives the full variable domain: DVKVTQSSRYLVKRTGEKVFLECVQDMDHENMFWYRQDPGLGLRLIYFSYDVKMKEKGDIPEGYSVSREKKERFSLILESASTNQTSMYLCASSFEDTGYEQYFGPGTRLTVT.